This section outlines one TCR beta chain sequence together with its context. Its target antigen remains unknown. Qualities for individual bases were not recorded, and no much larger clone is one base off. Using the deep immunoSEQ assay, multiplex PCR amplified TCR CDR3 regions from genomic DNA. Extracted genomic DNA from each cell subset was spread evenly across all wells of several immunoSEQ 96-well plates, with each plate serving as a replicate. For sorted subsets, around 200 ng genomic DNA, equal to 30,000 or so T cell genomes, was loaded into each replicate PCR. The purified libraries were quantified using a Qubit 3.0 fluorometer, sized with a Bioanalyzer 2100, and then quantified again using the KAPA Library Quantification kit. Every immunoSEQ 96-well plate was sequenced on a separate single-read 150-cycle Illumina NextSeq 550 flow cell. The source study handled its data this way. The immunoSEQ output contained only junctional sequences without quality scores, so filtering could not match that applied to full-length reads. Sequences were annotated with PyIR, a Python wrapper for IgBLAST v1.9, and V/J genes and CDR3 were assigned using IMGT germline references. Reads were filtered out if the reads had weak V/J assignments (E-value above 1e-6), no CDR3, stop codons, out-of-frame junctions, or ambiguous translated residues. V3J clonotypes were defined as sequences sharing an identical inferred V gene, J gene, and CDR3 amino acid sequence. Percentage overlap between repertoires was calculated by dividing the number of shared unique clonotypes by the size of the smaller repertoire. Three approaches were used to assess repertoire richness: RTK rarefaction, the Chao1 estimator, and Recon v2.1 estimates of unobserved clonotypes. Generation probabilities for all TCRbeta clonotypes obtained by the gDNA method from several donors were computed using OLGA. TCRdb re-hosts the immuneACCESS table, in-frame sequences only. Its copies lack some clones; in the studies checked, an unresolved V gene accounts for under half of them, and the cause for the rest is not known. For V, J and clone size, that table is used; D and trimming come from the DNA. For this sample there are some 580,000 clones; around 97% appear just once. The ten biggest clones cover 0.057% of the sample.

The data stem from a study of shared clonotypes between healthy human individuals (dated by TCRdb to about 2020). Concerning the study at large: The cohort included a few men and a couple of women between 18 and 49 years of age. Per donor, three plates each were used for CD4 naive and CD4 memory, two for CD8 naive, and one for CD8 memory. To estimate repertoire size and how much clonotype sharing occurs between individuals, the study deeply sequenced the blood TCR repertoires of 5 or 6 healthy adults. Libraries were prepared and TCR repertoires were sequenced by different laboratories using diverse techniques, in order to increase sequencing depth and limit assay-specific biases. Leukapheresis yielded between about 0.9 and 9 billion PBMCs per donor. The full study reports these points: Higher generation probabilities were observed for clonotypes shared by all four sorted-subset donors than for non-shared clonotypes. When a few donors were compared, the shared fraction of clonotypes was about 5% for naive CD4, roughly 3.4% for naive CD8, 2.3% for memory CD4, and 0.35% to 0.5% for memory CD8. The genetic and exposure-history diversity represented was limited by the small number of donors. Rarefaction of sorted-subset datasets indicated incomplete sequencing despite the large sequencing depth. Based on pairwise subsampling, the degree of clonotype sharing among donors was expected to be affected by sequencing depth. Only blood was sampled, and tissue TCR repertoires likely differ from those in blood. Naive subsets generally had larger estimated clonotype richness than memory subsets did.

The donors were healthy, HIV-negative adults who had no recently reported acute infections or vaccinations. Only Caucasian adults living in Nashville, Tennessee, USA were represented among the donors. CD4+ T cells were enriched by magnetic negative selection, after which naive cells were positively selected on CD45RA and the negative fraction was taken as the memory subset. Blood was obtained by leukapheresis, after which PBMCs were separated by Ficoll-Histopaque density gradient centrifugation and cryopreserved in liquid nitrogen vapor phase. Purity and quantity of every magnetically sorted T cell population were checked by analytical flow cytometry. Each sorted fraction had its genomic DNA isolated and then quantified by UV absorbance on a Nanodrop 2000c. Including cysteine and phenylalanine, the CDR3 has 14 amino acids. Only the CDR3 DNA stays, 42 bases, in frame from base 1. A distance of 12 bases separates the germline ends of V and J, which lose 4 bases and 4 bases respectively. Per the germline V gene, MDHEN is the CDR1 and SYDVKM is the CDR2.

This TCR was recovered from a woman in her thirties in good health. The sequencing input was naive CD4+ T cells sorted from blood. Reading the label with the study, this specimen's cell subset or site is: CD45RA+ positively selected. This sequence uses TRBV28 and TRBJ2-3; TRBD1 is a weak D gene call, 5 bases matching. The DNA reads TGTGCCAGCAGTTCTCCAGGGATAGCAGATACGCAGTATTTT. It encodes CASSSPGIADTQYF.